Listed below are T cell receptor beta chains from one sample, sequenced in a study of shared clonotypes between healthy human individuals. Sequencing was performed with immunoSEQ multiplex PCR; in TCRdb, only in-frame clones are kept and a portion is missing. The sample has over 2 million clones; about 95% are singletons. The material sequenced was naive CD8+ T cells sorted from blood. The receptor source for this set is a man between 18 and 29 years old in good health. CDR3s include the opening cysteine and the closing phenylalanine or tryptophan. A D gene is named only where the DNA matches it firmly. Clone size is given for some rows only: seen once, a few or many times, or a class if the clone is expanded.

TRBJ1-1,NA,NA,TRBV10-3,CAISLENTEAFF,TGTGCCATCTCCCTGGAGAACACTGAAGCTTTCTTT
TRBJ1-1,NA,NA,TRBV10-1,CASSDPGTAEAFF,TGCGCCAGCAGTGACCCCGGGACGGCTGAAGCTTTCTTT
TRBJ2-5,NA,NA,TRBV7-9,CASSALPNYQETQYF,TGTGCCAGCAGCGCCCTCCCCAATTACCAAGAGACCCAGTACTTC
TRBJ2-7,NA,NA,TRBV2,CASSPDWQAPNYEQYF,TGTGCCAGCAGCCCGGATTGGCAGGCCCCGAATTACGAGCAGTACTTC
TRBJ1-2,NA,NA,TRBV9,CASSVDPGEYGYTF,TGTGCCAGCAGCGTAGATCCAGGGGAATATGGCTACACCTTC
TRBJ2-7,NA,NA,TRBV4-1,CASSQGDSYEQYF,TGCGCCAGCAGCCAAGGGGACTCCTACGAGCAGTACTTC
TRBJ2-7,TRBD1,NA,TRBV7-8,CASSLAQGLYEQYF,TGTGCCAGCAGCTTAGCACAGGGGCTCTACGAGCAGTACTTC
TRBJ1-2,TRBD1,NA,TRBV27,CASTPTGYSAGYTF,TGTGCCAGCACCCCGACAGGGTATAGCGCTGGCTACACCTTC
TRBJ2-7,TRBD1,NA,TRBV5-6,CASSFGTDYEQYF,TGTGCCAGCAGCTTCGGGACAGATTACGAGCAGTACTTC
TRBJ2-7,NA,NA,TRBV5-4,CASSHDSGEQYF,TGTGCCAGCAGCCATGACTCCGGGGAGCAGTACTTC
TRBJ1-5,NA,NA,TRBV2,CASSEVYSNQPQHF,TGTGCCAGCAGTGAAGTATATAGCAATCAGCCCCAGCATTTT
TRBJ2-4,NA,NA,TRBV29-1,CSARGLGSSDIQYF,TGCAGCGCCCGAGGTTTGGGTTCGAGTGACATTCAGTACTTC
TRBJ1-1,NA,NA,TRBV10-1,CASSEVGSGTEAFF,TGCGCCAGCAGTGAGGTTGGCAGTGGAACTGAAGCTTTCTTT
TRBJ2-5,NA,NA,TRBV5-8,CASSLDGEETQYF,TGTGCCAGCAGCTTGGACGGTGAAGAGACCCAGTACTTC
TRBJ2-2,NA,NA,TRBV5-1,CASSWVDEGTGELFF,TGCGCCAGCAGCTGGGTTGATGAGGGGACCGGGGAGCTGTTTTTT
TRBJ2-5,NA,NA,TRBV7-2,CASSLGGVGQRGRKTQYF,TGTGCCAGCAGCTTAGGAGGGGTCGGGCAGAGAGGTCGAAAGACCCAGTACTTC
TRBJ1-5,NA,NA,TRBV5-6,CASSLGQGNNQPQHF,TGTGCCAGCAGCTTGGGCCAGGGAAACAATCAGCCCCAGCATTTT
TRBJ2-7,NA,NA,TRBV19,CASSASGAPVYEQYF,TGTGCCAGTAGCGCTTCAGGGGCCCCGGTCTACGAGCAGTACTTC
TRBJ1-1,NA,NA,TRBV11-2,CASSLGLAGNTEAFF,TGTGCCAGCAGCTTAGGCCTTGCCGGGAACACTGAAGCTTTCTTT
TRBJ2-5,NA,NA,TRBV7-7,CASSPGQRLETQYF,TGTGCTAGCAGCCCCGGACAGCGGCTAGAGACCCAGTACTTC
TRBJ2-5,TRBD2,NA,TRBV7-2,CASSLGGWVAGVETQYF,TGTGCCAGCAGCTTAGGAGGTTGGGTAGCGGGAGTAGAGACCCAGTACTTC
TRBJ2-2,NA,NA,TRBV30,CAWTGLSGELFF,TGTGCCTGGACAGGGTTATCTGGGGAGCTGTTTTTT
TRBJ2-7,TRBD1,NA,TRBV28,CASSFAGGWEQYF,TGTGCCAGCAGTTTCGCAGGGGGATGGGAGCAGTACTTC
TRBJ2-3,NA,NA,TRBV6-5,CASSWVGGTDTQYF,TGTGCCAGCAGTTGGGTAGGGGGCACAGATACGCAGTATTTT
TRBJ2-6,TRBD2,NA,TRBV9,CASSVARERGASGANVLTF,TGTGCCAGCAGCGTAGCTAGAGAGCGGGGGGCCTCTGGGGCCAACGTCCTGACTTTC
TRBJ1-2,NA,NA,TRBV29-1,CSVENDINYGYTF,TGCAGCGTCGAAAACGACATCAACTATGGCTACACCTTC
TRBJ2-5,NA,NA,TRBV5-1,CASSLPDPSETQYF,TGCGCCAGCAGCTTACCGGACCCGTCGGAGACCCAGTACTTC
TRBJ2-3,NA,NA,TRBV4-3,CASSRTPSVPSTDTQYF,TGCGCCAGCAGCCGCACCCCCAGCGTACCTAGCACAGATACGCAGTATTTT
TRBJ2-7,TRBD1,once,TRBV2,CASSEYNRGRERAYEQYF,TGTGCCAGCAGTGAATACAACAGGGGGCGAGAGCGCGCCTACGAGCAGTACTTC
TRBJ2-5,NA,NA,TRBV5-1,CASSLAMGLQETQYF,TGCGCCAGCAGCTTGGCCATGGGGCTCCAAGAGACCCAGTACTTC
TRBJ1-1,NA,NA,TRBV27,CASSLTLRNTEAFF,TGTGCCAGCAGTTTAACTCTAAGGAACACTGAAGCTTTCTTT
TRBJ1-2,NA,NA,TRBV21-1,CASSTRNFLGGRYGYTF,TGTGCCAGCAGCACGCGTAACTTTCTCGGGGGTAGGTATGGCTACACCTTC
TRBJ2-1,NA,NA,TRBV4-1,CASSQPGWGNEQFF,TGCGCCAGCAGCCAACCCGGTTGGGGGAATGAGCAGTTCTTC
TRBJ2-5,NA,NA,TRBV28,CASSPWDGETQYF,TGTGCCAGCAGCCCCTGGGACGGAGAGACCCAGTACTTC
TRBJ2-2,NA,once,TRBV2,CASTGGALAGELFF,TGTGCCAGCACCGGCGGGGCCCTCGCCGGGGAGCTGTTTTTT
TRBJ1-5,NA,NA,TRBV15,CATRDDYSNQPQHF,TGTGCCACCAGGGACGACTATAGCAATCAGCCCCAGCATTTT
TRBJ2-7,TRBD1,NA,TRBV7-9,CASSLPGTGGSHEQYF,TGTGCCAGCAGCTTACCTGGGACAGGGGGCTCCCACGAGCAGTACTTC
TRBJ2-2,NA,NA,TRBV6-5,CASSYSGLPNTGELFF,TGTGCCAGCAGTTACTCCGGGCTCCCGAACACCGGGGAGCTGTTTTTT
TRBJ2-7,TRBD1,NA,TRBV2,CASSERGPTPYEQYF,TGTGCCAGCAGTGAGAGGGGGCCCACTCCCTACGAGCAGTACTTC
TRBJ2-7,NA,NA,TRBV6-1,CASSPTPLYEQYF,TGTGCCAGCAGCCCGACCCCGCTCTACGAGCAGTACTTC
TRBJ1-1,NA,NA,TRBV7-9,CASTGGGKDTEAFF,TGTGCCAGCACCGGAGGCGGTAAAGACACTGAAGCTTTCTTT
TRBJ2-5,NA,NA,TRBV25-1,CASSELWDEDGQETQYF,TGTGCCAGCAGTGAATTGTGGGATGAAGACGGACAAGAGACCCAGTACTTC
TRBJ1-2,NA,NA,TRBV28,CASSLGGAGFNYGYTF,TGTGCCAGCAGTTTGGGGGGAGCTGGGTTTAACTATGGCTACACCTTC
TRBJ2-7,NA,NA,TRBV25-1,CASGGGYEQYF,TGTGCAAGCGGAGGGGGGTACGAGCAGTACTTC
TRBJ1-1,NA,NA,TRBV25-1,CASSEYKGEAFF,TGTGCCAGCAGTGAATATAAGGGTGAAGCTTTCTTT
TRBJ2-2,NA,NA,TRBV4-3,CASSPQDSGTNFLFTGELFF,TGCGCCAGCAGCCCGCAAGACTCCGGGACAAATTTTCTATTCACCGGGGAGCTGTTTTTT
TRBJ1-1,NA,NA,TRBV19,CASSSPDRVGGNTEAFF,TGTGCCAGTAGTTCCCCCGACCGGGTTGGGGGGAACACTGAAGCTTTCTTT
TRBJ2-7,TRBD1,NA,TRBV13,CASSVTGGEQYF,TGTGCCAGCAGCGTTACAGGGGGCGAGCAGTACTTC
TRBJ2-7,TRBD1,NA,TRBV4-1,CASSQGRGQTYEQYF,TGCGCCAGCAGCCAGGGTCGGGGACAGACCTACGAGCAGTACTTC
TRBJ2-7,NA,NA,TRBV5-6,CASSLGGLINEQYF,TGTGCCAGCAGCTTGGGTGGCCTGATCAACGAGCAGTACTTC
TRBJ2-4,NA,NA,TRBV27,CASSFWGERAKNIQYF,TGTGCCAGCAGTTTTTGGGGAGAGAGAGCCAAAAACATTCAGTACTTC
TRBJ2-4,TRBD2,once,TRBV5-6,CASSSGLENIQYF,TGTGCCAGCAGCTCGGGACTAGAAAACATTCAGTACTTC
TRBJ2-7,NA,NA,TRBV28,CASSLGQWEAAFEQYF,TGTGCCAGCAGTTTAGGTCAGTGGGAGGCAGCGTTCGAGCAGTACTTC
TRBJ1-1,NA,NA,TRBV10-2,CASSEDLYWTEAFF,TGCGCCAGCAGTGAGGATCTCTATTGGACAGAAGCTTTCTTT